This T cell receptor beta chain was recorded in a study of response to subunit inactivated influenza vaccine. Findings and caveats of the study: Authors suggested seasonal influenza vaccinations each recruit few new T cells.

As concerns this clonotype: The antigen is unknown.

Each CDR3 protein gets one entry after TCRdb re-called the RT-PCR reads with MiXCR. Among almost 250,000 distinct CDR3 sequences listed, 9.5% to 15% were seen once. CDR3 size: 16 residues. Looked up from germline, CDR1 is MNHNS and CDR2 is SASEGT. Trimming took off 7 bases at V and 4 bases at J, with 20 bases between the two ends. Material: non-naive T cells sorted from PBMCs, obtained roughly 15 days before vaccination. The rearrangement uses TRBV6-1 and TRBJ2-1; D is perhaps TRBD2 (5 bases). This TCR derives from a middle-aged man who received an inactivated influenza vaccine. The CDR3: CASTPERPHLYNEQFF. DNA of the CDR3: TGTGCCAGCACCCCTGAGCGGCCCCATCTTTACAATGAGCAGTTCTTC.